The rows below give T cell receptor beta chains drawn from one sample of a study of blood T cell repertoires in COVID-19. The assay was immunoSEQ multiplex PCR, and TCRdb's table has in-frame clones only and misses some. The sample lists tens of thousands of clones; roughly 90% were seen once. The specimen was peripheral blood. These receptors came from a woman aged 40 to 50 with active or convalescent COVID-19. Each CDR3 is given with its conserved first and last residue. D genes are given only for firm matches. Only part of the rows carry a size: once, few, many, or a class if the clone is expanded.

length,D,J,size,V,CDR3,DNA
14,-,TRBJ2-3,-,TRBV5-1,CASSLGLDTDTQYF,TGCGCCAGCAGCTTGGGGCTTGACACAGATACGCAGTATTTT
17,TRBD1,TRBJ2-6,-,TRBV5-1,CASSWGTGGGGANVLTF,TGCGCCAGCAGCTGGGGAACAGGGGGCGGTGGGGCCAACGTCCTGACTTTC
14,-,TRBJ1-5,few,TRBV5-6,CASSSAGDNQPQHF,TGTGCCAGCAGCTCGGCAGGGGACAATCAGCCCCAGCATTTT
13,TRBD2,TRBJ2-5,-,TRBV5-4,CASSLRGGETQYF,TGTGCCAGCAGCTTGCGGGGGGGGGAGACCCAGTACTTC
14,TRBD1,TRBJ1-5,once,TRBV2,CATALDRSNQPQHF,TGTGCCACAGCCCTGGACAGGAGCAATCAGCCCCAGCATTTT
16,-,TRBJ2-3,-,TRBV10-1,CASSESMAGGTDTQYF,TGCGCCAGCAGTGAGTCGATGGCAGGGGGCACAGATACGCAGTATTTT
12,TRBD2,TRBJ2-2,-,TRBV19,CASGGGTGELFF,TGTGCCAGTGGGGGGGGAACCGGGGAGCTGTTTTTT
17,TRBD2,TRBJ2-5,-,TRBV7-2,CASSLNGVAGGQETQYF,TGTGCCAGCAGCTTAAACGGGGTGGCGGGGGGGCAAGAGACCCAGTACTTC
12,-,TRBJ1-1,-,TRBV9,CASSVSGTEAFF,TGTGCCAGCAGCGTTTCAGGAACTGAAGCTTTCTTT
16,TRBD1,TRBJ2-3,-,TRBV24-1,CATSDPGTGAADTQYF,TGTGCCACCAGTGACCCCGGGACAGGGGCGGCAGATACGCAGTATTTT
13,-,TRBJ1-1,-,TRBV19,CASSRVAGTEAFF,TGTGCCAGTAGTCGGGTGGCGGGGACTGAAGCTTTCTTT
14,-,TRBJ1-2,-,TRBV11-2,CASSLDLMGGGYTF,TGTGCCAGCAGCTTAGATCTTATGGGGGGAGGCTACACCTTC
16,-,TRBJ2-3,-,TRBV18,CASSPGRLGGTDTQYF,TGTGCCAGCTCACCAGGTAGGCTGGGAGGAACAGATACGCAGTATTTT
14,-,TRBJ1-3,-,TRBV7-9,CASSLGAIGNTIYF,TGTGCCAGCAGCTTAGGGGCTATCGGAAACACCATATATTTT
13,TRBD1,TRBJ1-2,-,TRBV6-5,CASRMGQNYGYTF,TGTGCCAGCAGGATGGGACAGAACTATGGCTACACCTTC
14,-,TRBJ1-3,-,TRBV5-5,CASSTGTAGNTIYF,TGTGCCAGCAGTACAGGGACCGCTGGAAACACCATATATTTT
11,TRBD1,TRBJ1-1,few,TRBV20-1,CSAEDRDEAFF,TGCAGTGCTGAAGACAGGGATGAAGCTTTCTTT
19,TRBD2,TRBJ2-4,-,TRBV4-1,CASSQTSSGLFLAKNIQYF,TGCGCCAGCAGCCAAACTTCTAGCGGGCTATTCCTAGCCAAAAACATTCAGTACTTC
13,-,TRBJ2-5,-,TRBV4-1,CASSTATSFAQYF,TGCGCCAGCAGTACAGCAACCTCCTTCGCCCAGTACTTC
15,-,TRBJ2-1,-,TRBV10-3,CAILNSGSSYNEQFF,TGTGCCATCCTAAACTCCGGGAGCTCCTACAATGAGCAGTTCTTC
14,-,TRBJ2-7,-,TRBV29-1,CSVEPGDRTYEQYF,TGCAGCGTTGAACCAGGGGATAGGACCTACGAGCAGTACTTC
13,-,TRBJ2-7,-,TRBV10-3,CAISEYRDYEQYF,TGTGCCATCAGTGAATATCGAGACTACGAGCAGTACTTC
15,TRBD1,TRBJ1-1,-,TRBV19,CASSIRGQGNTEAFF,TGTGCCAGTAGTATAAGGGGACAGGGAAACACTGAAGCTTTCTTT
14,-,TRBJ2-1,-,TRBV29-1,CSGVNRARWNEQFF,TGCAGCGGGGTTAACAGGGCAAGATGGAATGAGCAGTTCTTC
16,-,TRBJ2-3,-,TRBV7-3,CASSLSPGGLTDTQYF,TGTGCCAGCAGCTTAAGCCCCGGGGGGCTCACAGATACGCAGTATTTT
18,-,TRBJ1-5,-,TRBV7-3,CASSLKSTHSPINQPQHF,TGTGCCAGCAGCTTAAAAAGCACTCACTCCCCAATCAATCAGCCCCAGCATTTT
12,-,TRBJ1-2,once,TRBV4-3,CASSHTRYGYTF,TGCGCCAGCAGCCACACTAGGTATGGCTACACCTTC
14,-,TRBJ2-7,-,TRBV29-1,CSVGGLPTPYEQYF,TGCAGCGTGGGCGGACTACCTACCCCCTACGAGCAGTACTTC
15,TRBD1,TRBJ2-2,few,TRBV4-3,CASSPDQGAIGELFF,TGCGCCAGCAGCCCGGATCAGGGGGCCATCGGGGAGCTGTTTTTT
16,TRBD1,TRBJ1-2,-,TRBV18,CASSPLDRAENYGYTF,TGTGCCAGCTCACCCCTAGACAGGGCGGAAAACTATGGCTACACCTTC
11,-,TRBJ1-2,-,TRBV6-6,CASRGGYAGTF,TGTGCCAGCCGCGGAGGGTATGCGGGCACCTTC
16,TRBD1,TRBJ2-5,-,TRBV7-2,CASSWATGSNEETQYF,TGTGCCAGCAGTTGGGCGACAGGGTCCAATGAAGAGACCCAGTACTTC
15,TRBD1,TRBJ2-2,-,TRBV7-2,CASSRDRGDHGELFF,TGTGCCAGCAGCCGGGACAGGGGGGATCACGGGGAGCTGTTTTTT
14,-,TRBJ1-5,-,TRBV3-1/TRBV3-2,CASSQDLSNQPQHF,TGTGCCAGCAGCCAAGATCTCAGCAATCAGCCCCAGCATTTT
13,-,TRBJ2-7,once,TRBV27,CASSFGDLGEQYF,TGTGCCAGCAGTTTTGGGGACTTGGGCGAGCAGTACTTC
17,TRBD1,TRBJ1-2,-,TRBV29-1,CSVEDSTGTGLNYGYTF,TGCAGCGTTGAAGATTCAACCGGGACAGGTCTCAACTATGGCTACACCTTC
14,TRBD1,TRBJ2-7,-,TRBV15,CATSRAGGSYEQYF,TGTGCCACCAGCAGAGCAGGGGGCTCCTACGAGCAGTACTTC
14,TRBD1,TRBJ2-5,-,TRBV11-2,CASSTDRAGETQYF,TGTGCCAGCAGCACCGACAGGGCGGGAGAGACCCAGTACTTC
14,-,TRBJ1-4,-,TRBV28,CASSPPGGWEKLFF,TGTGCCAGCAGTCCCCCCGGGGGTTGGGAAAAACTGTTTTTT
13,TRBD1,TRBJ1-2,-,TRBV25-1,CASSTQGNYGYTF,TGTGCCAGCAGTACACAGGGGAACTATGGCTACACCTTC
18,TRBD1,TRBJ2-5,-,TRBV5-1,CASSLGFPGQGAGETQYF,TGCGCCAGCAGCTTGGGTTTCCCGGGACAGGGGGCAGGGGAGACCCAGTACTTC
14,TRBD1,TRBJ2-7,-,TRBV9,CASSGQGYINEQYF,TGTGCCAGCAGCGGACAGGGATATATCAACGAGCAGTACTTC
15,-,TRBJ2-3,-,TRBV28,CASSLGSGATDTQYF,TGTGCCAGCAGTTTGGGCTCTGGGGCAACAGATACGCAGTATTTT
15,TRBD1,TRBJ1-1,-,TRBV18,CASSGQGLGNTEAFF,TGTGCCAGCTCAGGACAGGGCTTGGGTAACACTGAAGCTTTCTTT
13,TRBD2,TRBJ2-7,once,TRBV7-2,CASSGGVAYEQYF,TGTGCCAGCAGCGGGGGGGTAGCCTACGAGCAGTACTTC
15,-,TRBJ1-6,-,TRBV6-1,CASSDGGESYSPLHF,TGTGCCAGCAGTGACGGGGGAGAAAGCTACTCACCCCTCCACTTT
14,TRBD1,TRBJ2-1,-,TRBV10-3,CAISRQGSYNEQFF,TGTGCCATCAGCCGACAGGGCTCCTACAATGAGCAGTTCTTC
16,-,TRBJ1-5,once,TRBV19,CASSIPPTGYNQPQHF,TGTGCCAGTAGTATCCCACCGACAGGTTACAATCAGCCCCAGCATTTT
15,-,TRBJ1-6,-,TRBV7-2,CASSLVAGDNSPLHF,TGTGCCAGCAGCTTAGTGGCAGGGGATAATTCACCCCTCCACTTT
14,TRBD1,TRBJ2-3,-,TRBV5-1,CASRTQGAVDTQYF,TGCGCCAGCAGGACGCAGGGGGCAGTGGATACGCAGTATTTT
11,-,TRBJ2-1,-,TRBV2,CASSETLWQFF,-
13,-,TRBJ2-5,few,TRBV30,CAWSVNRVETQYF,TGTGCCTGGAGTGTAAACAGGGTGGAGACCCAGTACTTC
14,-,TRBJ1-2,-,TRBV5-1,CASARGGDNYGYTF,TGCGCCAGCGCTCGGGGGGGAGATAACTATGGCTACACCTTC
17,TRBD1,TRBJ1-1,few,TRBV4-1,CASSQDSWPGQTAEAFF,TGCGCCAGCAGCCAAGATAGTTGGCCGGGACAGACGGCTGAAGCTTTCTTT
17,TRBD2,TRBJ2-5,-,TRBV10-2,CASSEPLAGAFQETQYF,TGCGCCAGCAGTGAACCCCTAGCGGGAGCTTTCCAAGAGACCCAGTACTTC
12,-,TRBJ2-3,once,TRBV12-3/TRBV12-4,CASSISADTQYF,TGTGCCAGCAGTATCTCGGCAGATACGCAGTATTTT
18,TRBD1,TRBJ1-2,-,TRBV4-3,CASSQAGLLAGGDYGYTF,TGCGCCAGCAGCCAAGCGGGTCTTTTGGCAGGGGGAGACTATGGCTACACCTTC